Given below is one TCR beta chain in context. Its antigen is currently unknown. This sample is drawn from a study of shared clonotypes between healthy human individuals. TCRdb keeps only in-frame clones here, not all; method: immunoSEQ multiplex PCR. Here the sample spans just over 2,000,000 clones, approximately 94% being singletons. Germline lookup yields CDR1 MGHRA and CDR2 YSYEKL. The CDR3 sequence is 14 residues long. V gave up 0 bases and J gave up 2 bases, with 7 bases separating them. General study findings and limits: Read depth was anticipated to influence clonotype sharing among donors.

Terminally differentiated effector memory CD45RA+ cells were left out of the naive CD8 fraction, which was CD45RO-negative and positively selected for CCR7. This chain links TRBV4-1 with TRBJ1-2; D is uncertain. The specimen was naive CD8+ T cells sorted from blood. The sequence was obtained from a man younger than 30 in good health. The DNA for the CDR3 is TGCGCCAGCAGCCAAGATCACGGGAACTATGGCTACACCTTC. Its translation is CASSQDHGNYGYTF.